These T cell receptor beta chains were read from a single sample in a study of neurological immune-mediated disorders. TCRdb re-called the 5' RACE reads with MiXCR, one entry per CDR3 protein. The sample contains tens of thousands of distinct CDR3 sequences, around an eighth of which appear only once. Source material: PBMCs. The receptors derive from a woman aged 45 to 65 with HTLV-1-associated myelopathy (HAM/TSP). The CDR3 runs from the conserved cysteine through the conserved F or W. The D gene is left open where the match is weak. Clone size is stated in some rows and not others, as once, few, many or a class when expanded.

clone_size,v_call,d_call,j_call,cdr3_aa,cdr3_nt
many,TRBV5-1,-,TRBJ2-3,CASSSRRDSRADTQYF,TGCGCCAGCAGCTCAAGGCGGGATTCGAGAGCAGATACGCAGTATTTT
many,TRBV19,-,TRBJ1-5,CASSKPWGEGRNQPQHF,TGTGCCAGTAGTAAGCCGTGGGGCGAAGGCCGCAATCAGCCCCAGCATTTT
many,TRBV28,-,TRBJ2-5,CASSKTNQETQYF,TGTGCCAGCAGTAAGACAAACCAAGAGACCCAGTACTTC
many,TRBV9,-,TRBJ1-5,CASSAGTIPNQPQHF,TGTGCCAGCAGCGCCGGGACAATTCCCAATCAGCCCCAGCATTTT
-,TRBV12-3/TRBV12-4,-,TRBJ1-4,CASNTLHGGEKLFF,TGTGCCAGCAACACTTTGCATGGTGGGGAAAAACTGTTTTTT
many,TRBV20-1,TRBD1,TRBJ1-5,CSAKRSDRTSPPNQPQHF,TGCAGTGCTAAGAGGTCGGACAGGACATCGCCCCCAAATCAGCCCCAGCATTTT
many,TRBV5-1,TRBD2,TRBJ2-3,CASSMGSAGGTDTQYF,TGCGCCAGCAGTATGGGCTCCGCGGGGGGCACAGATACGCAGTATTTT
many,TRBV29-1,TRBD1,TRBJ2-2,CSVSTGGAPGTGELFF,TGCAGCGTCTCCACAGGGGGCGCCCCGGGCACCGGGGAGCTGTTTTTT
many,TRBV5-1,TRBD1,TRBJ2-2,CASSNPGTGGTGELFF,TGCGCCAGCAGCAATCCCGGGACAGGGGGGACCGGGGAGCTGTTTTTT
many,TRBV10-3,-,TRBJ2-5,CAIGEETQYF,TGTGCCATCGGGGAAGAGACCCAGTACTTC
many,TRBV4-1,-,TRBJ1-5,CASSRRGAGDQPQHF,TGCGCCAGCTCACGTCGGGGGGCAGGGGATCAGCCCCAGCATTTT
many,TRBV12-3/TRBV12-4,-,TRBJ1-2,CASSLGRNLGGYTF,TGTGCCAGCAGTTTAGGCAGGAACTTGGGTGGCTACACCTTC
few,TRBV19,-,TRBJ1-5,CASSIQGPRSNQPQHF,TGTGCCAGTAGTATACAGGGACCGAGAAGCAATCAGCCCCAGCATTTT
many,TRBV12-3/TRBV12-4,-,TRBJ1-1,CASSLPGAEAFF,TGTGCCAGCAGTTTGCCGGGCGCTGAAGCTTTCTTT
many,TRBV12-3/TRBV12-4,-,TRBJ1-1,CASRIRNGGSTEAFF,TGTGCCAGCAGGATCAGAAACGGCGGGAGCACTGAAGCTTTCTTT
many,TRBV7-2,-,TRBJ2-7,CASSRTTGTHYEQYF,TGTGCCAGCAGCCGAACTACAGGGACACACTACGAGCAGTACTTC
-,TRBV20-1,-,TRBJ2-3,CSARDLSEIADTKYF,TGCAGTGCTAGAGATCTAAGTGAAATAGCAGATACGAAGTATTTT
-,TRBV10-3,-,TRBJ2-5,CAIRSSVGGQETQYF,TGTGCCATTCGCTCTAGCGTGGGGGGCCAAGAGACCCAGTACTTC
-,TRBV9,TRBD1,TRBJ1-2,CASSVGRQGHTF,TGTGCCAGCAGCGTAGGGAGACAGGGACACACCTTC
many,TRBV9,-,TRBJ1-3,CASSEGNTIYF,TGTGCCAGCAGCGAAGGAAACACCATATATTTT
-,TRBV18,-,TRBJ1-1,CASSEGDTEAFF,TGTGCCAGCTCAGAAGGAGACACTGAAGCTTTCTTT
-,TRBV20-1,-,TRBJ1-1,CSADPGDTEASF,TGCAGTGCTGACCCCGGGGACACTGAAGCCTCCTTT
many,TRBV7-9,-,TRBJ1-1,CASSLAGTLNTEAFF,TGTGCCAGCAGCTTAGCTGGGACTTTGAACACTGAAGCTTTCTTT
many,TRBV12-3/TRBV12-4,-,TRBJ1-6,CASTHNWGGIESSPLHF,TGTGCCAGCACCCACAACTGGGGGGGCATAGAGAGTTCACCCCTCCACTTT
-,TRBV6-6,TRBD2,TRBJ2-3,CANSFLPAGGAVDTQYF,TGTGCCAACAGTTTTCTCCCCGCCGGGGGGGCCGTTGATACGCAGTATTTT
many,TRBV21-1,-,TRBJ1-4,CASSSRDPDNEKLFF,TGTGCCAGCAGCAGCAGGGACCCCGACAATGAAAAACTGTTTTTT
many,TRBV29-1,-,TRBJ2-5,CSVDFSYQETQYF,TGCAGCGTTGATTTTAGCTATCAAGAGACCCAGTACTTC
many,TRBV5-5,-,TRBJ1-1,CASSFGDTEAFF,TGTGCCAGCAGCTTTGGGGACACTGAAGCTTTCTTT
-,TRBV7-2,TRBD2,TRBJ2-7,CASSYGGSLSNEQYF,TGTGCCAGCAGTTACGGGGGGTCCCTCTCCAACGAGCAGTACTTC
many,TRBV9,TRBD2,TRBJ2-5,CASSLGTMPSEAQYF,TGTGCCAGCAGCTTGGGGACTATGCCCTCCGAGGCCCAGTACTTC
many,TRBV7-2,-,TRBJ2-2,CASSFNRDTGELFF,TGTGCCAGCAGCTTCAACAGGGACACCGGGGAGCTGTTTTTT
many,TRBV18,-,TRBJ1-5,CASSPGAVNQPQHF,TGTGCCAGCTCACCTGGGGCAGTTAATCAGCCCCAGCATTTT
many,TRBV5-1,TRBD1,TRBJ1-6,CASSLGQGDNSPLHF,TGCGCCAGCAGCTTGGGGCAGGGGGATAATTCACCCCTCCACTTT
many,TRBV5-1,-,TRBJ2-2,CASSLGRPTRGVTGELFF,TGCGCCAGCAGCTTGGGACGACCCACCCGAGGGGTGACCGGGGAGCTGTTTTTT
many,TRBV18,TRBD1,TRBJ1-2,CASSTGIYGYTF,TGTGCCAGCTCGACAGGGATCTATGGCTACACCTTC
many,TRBV29-1,-,TRBJ1-2,CSVAVPTSNYGYTF,TGCAGCGTTGCTGTTCCCACGTCTAACTATGGCTACACCTTC
many,TRBV20-1,TRBD1,TRBJ2-2,CSARPRTGGTGELFF,TGCAGTGCTAGGCCTCGGACAGGGGGCACCGGGGAGCTGTTTTTT
few,TRBV12-3/TRBV12-4,-,TRBJ2-1,CASSVEPPYNEQFF,TGTGCCAGCAGCGTCGAACCTCCTTACAATGAGCAGTTCTTC
once,TRBV5-5,-,TRBJ1-1,CASSFYICSARPGPGTEAFF,-
many,TRBV12-3/TRBV12-4,-,TRBJ2-1,CASRKGRVQGNEQFF,TGTGCCAGCAGAAAAGGCAGGGTGCAGGGCAATGAGCAGTTCTTC
many,TRBV20-1,-,TRBJ2-4,CSARPSSGENIQYF,TGCAGTGCTAGACCCTCATCCGGGGAAAACATTCAGTACTTC
many,TRBV5-6,-,TRBJ1-5,CASSLWDSDQPQHF,TGTGCCAGCAGCTTGTGGGACTCAGATCAGCCCCAGCATTTT
many,TRBV6-2/TRBV6-3,-,TRBJ1-5,CASEHNRDRSNQPQHF,TGTGCCAGCGAACACAACAGGGATAGAAGCAATCAGCCCCAGCATTTT
-,TRBV7-3,-,TRBJ1-3,CASSLRHHSVNTIYF,TGTGCCAGCAGCTTACGGCACCACTCTGTAAACACCATATATTTT
many,TRBV20-1,TRBD2,TRBJ2-3,CSASGGMSTDTQYF,TGCAGTGCTAGCGGGGGGATGAGCACAGATACGCAGTATTTT
many,TRBV28,-,TRBJ1-2,CASSLRGYGYTF,TGTGCCAGCAGCCTCCGAGGCTATGGCTACACCTTC
-,TRBV7-8,-,TRBJ1-2,CASSSPTRDGPYGYTF,TGTGCCAGCAGCTCACCCACCCGGGACGGCCCCTATGGCTACACCTTC
many,TRBV7-6,-,TRBJ1-2,CASSLGGAYGYTF,TGTGCCAGCAGCTTAGGTGGGGCTTATGGCTACACCTTC
many,TRBV7-9,-,TRBJ1-2,CASSPPVGGFRGYTF,TGTGCCAGCAGCCCGCCCGTGGGGGGTTTCCGTGGCTACACCTTC
many,TRBV5-1,-,TRBJ2-1,CASSFRGDSYNEQFF,TGCGCCAGCAGCTTCCGGGGTGACTCCTACAATGAGCAGTTCTTC
many,TRBV28,-,TRBJ1-2,CASRSQGTRAYGYTF,TGTGCCAGCAGATCACAGGGTACCCGAGCTTATGGCTACACCTTC
-,TRBV20-1,TRBD1,TRBJ1-2,CSARDRTGYGYTF,TGCAGTGCTAGAGACCGGACAGGCTATGGCTACACCTTC
many,TRBV12-3/TRBV12-4,-,TRBJ1-1,CASSFQGRNTEAFF,TGTGCCAGCAGCTTCCAAGGGAGGAACACTGAAGCTTTCTTT
many,TRBV10-3,TRBD1,TRBJ1-5,CAISDTSGGQPQHF,TGTGCCATCAGCGATACATCAGGGGGACAGCCCCAGCATTTT
many,TRBV20-1,-,TRBJ2-1,CSAPQPGQYNEQFF,TGCAGTGCCCCCCAACCCGGACAGTACAATGAGCAGTTCTTC
-,TRBV30,-,TRBJ1-5,CAWSAGISNQPQHF,TGTGCCTGGAGTGCGGGGATTAGCAATCAGCCCCAGCATTTT